The 23 T cell receptor beta chains in this list originate from one sample, sequenced in a study of shared clonotypes between healthy human individuals. Naive CD8 cells comprised CD45RO-negative, CCR7-positively selected cells, excluding terminally differentiated effector memory CD45RA+ cells. The data were produced by immunoSEQ multiplex PCR, yet TCRdb's version contains in-frame clones alone and is incomplete. The repertoire includes around 1.9 million clones, 90% to 95% of them detected once, and more than 1.5% sits in the top ten. The sequencing input was naive CD8+ T cells from PBMCs. Receptors originate from a man younger than 30 in good health. Some clones in this sample may be carry-over from other donors' samples.

This rearrangement joins TRBV9 to TRBJ1-3; possible D gene TRBD1, 6 bases. The CDR3 has 14 residues. Deletions cut 3 bases from V and 2 bases from J, with 9 bases between. From germline, CDR1 is SGDLS and CDR2 YYNGEE. The chain's CDR3 is CASSGRGTGNTIYF. CDR3 DNA: TGTGCCAGCAGCGGGAGGGGGACTGGAAACACCATATATTTT.

J is TRBJ1-2 and V is TRBV7-2; D gene ambiguous. Germline-derived CDR1 and CDR2 are SGHTA and FQGNSA. The CDR3 consists of 15 residues. Trimming removed 3 bases at V and 5 bases at J, with 16 bases between. The CDR3 DNA sequence: TGTGCCAGCAGCTTTCGGCACACCCTCCCATATGGCTACACCTTC. Residues: CASSFRHTLPYGYTF.

V is TRBV7-3 and J is TRBJ2-3; possibly TRBD2 for D (6 bases). Trimming pared 2 bases from V and 4 bases from J, leaving 13 bases between. The CDR3 spans 15 residues. The germline V gene encodes CDR1 SGHTA and CDR2 FQGTGA. CDR3 sequence: CASSLGSSVSDTQYF. CDR3 DNA sequence: TGTGCCAGCAGCTTAGGTTCTAGCGTGTCAGATACGCAGTATTTT.

This chain connects TRBV5-1 to TRBJ2-7; D unresolved. Deletions cut 6 bases from V and 4 bases from J, with 17 bases between. This CDR3 contains 14 residues. Germline loops: CDR1 SGHRS, CDR2 YFSETQ. Here the CDR3 reads CASTPSPILYEQYF. In nucleotides, the CDR3 is TGCGCCAGCACCCCCAGCCCGATTCTTTACGAGCAGTACTTC.

The chain is built from TRBV30 and TRBJ1-2, with D perhaps TRBD1 (6 bases). Germline V gene data show CDR1 as GTSNPN and CDR2 as SVGIG (reference sequence). The CDR3 contains 14 residues. Trimming removed 8 bases at V and 2 bases at J, with 18 bases between. The CDR3 loop is CARTEGGLNYGYTF. The CDR3 bases are TGTGCCAGAACTGAGGGGGGACTCAACTATGGCTACACCTTC.

The chain recombines TRBV2 with TRBJ2-5, with no clear D. Trimming removed 1 base at V and 3 bases at J, with 12 bases between. Germline V lookup: CDR1 SNHLY, CDR2 FYNNEI. The CDR3 spans 15 residues. CDR3: CASSEGVTVKETQYF. The CDR3 coding sequence is TGTGCCAGCAGTGAAGGGGTCACAGTAAAAGAGACCCAGTACTTC. The full variable domain, with the rest looked up from reference TRBV2 and TRBJ2-5, is EPEVTQTPSHQVTQMGQEVILRCVPISNHLYFYWYRQILGQKVEFLVSFYNNEISEKSEIFDDQFSVERPDGSNFTLKIRSTKLEDSAMYFCASSEGVTVKETQYFGPGTRLLVL.

The gene calls are TRBV9 and TRBJ1-2; D is unresolved. The V gene lost 2 bases and the J gene lost 6 bases, with 11 bases spanning the gap. Germline V CDR1 and CDR2: SGDLS, YYNGEE. CDR3 length: 13 amino acids. Here the CDR3 DNA reads TGTGCCAGCAGCGTGGGAAGGATGGATGGCTACACCTTC. This codes for CASSVGRMDGYTF.

The rearrangement links TRBV10-2 to TRBJ2-7; D remains ambiguous. V lost 2 bases, J lost 3 bases, and 8 bases lay in between. From germline, CDR1 is WSHSY and CDR2 SAAADI. The length of the CDR3 is 13 residues. This CDR3 reads CASSEPPLYEQYF. In DNA form, the CDR3 reads TGCGCCAGCAGTGAGCCACCCCTCTACGAGCAGTACTTC.

The chain is built from TRBV6-5 and TRBJ2-3, with TRBD2 matching 7 bases. The germline CDR1 and CDR2 sequences are MNHEY and SVGAGI. This CDR3 comprises 15 residues. V gave up 2 bases and J gave up 4 bases; unmatched junction bases: 6. In DNA, the CDR3 is TGTGCCAGCAGTTACAACGGCGGGAGCGCAGATACGCAGTATTTT. Its translation: CASSYNGGSADTQYF.

This clone was seen just once. The J gene is TRBJ2-2, the V gene TRBV27; possible D gene TRBD2, 6 bases. Per germline, CDR1 MNHEY and CDR2 SMNVEV (reference sequence). The CDR3 contains 14 residues. The ends were cut back, 4 bases at V and 6 bases at J, with 12 bases in the middle. The CDR3 nucleotides are TGTGCCAGCAGTTGGGACTCGTCACCCGGGGAGCTGTTTTTT. Translating it yields CASSWDSSPGELFF.

This sequence joins TRBV9 and TRBJ2-1; 10 bases line up with TRBD2. Germline V gene lookup returns CDR1 SGDLS and CDR2 YYNGEE. V was clipped by 1 base and J by 7 bases; unmatched bases: 5. CDR3 length: 15 residues. The CDR3 is CASSVSGRAGNEQFF. The CDR3 DNA follows: TGTGCCAGCAGCGTAAGCGGGAGGGCCGGGAATGAGCAGTTCTTC.

Points on this clone: Other DNA sequences in this sample translate to the same CDR3. The chain couples TRBV5-1 to TRBJ2-1; D may correspond to TRBD1 or TRBD2 (5 bases each). Trimming removed 2 bases at V and 9 bases at J, with 9 bases between. This CDR3 contains 12 residues. Germline values: CDR1 SGHRS, CDR2 YFSETQ. The CDR3 spells CASSFGGSEQFF. CDR3 coding DNA: TGCGCCAGCAGCTTTGGGGGTTCTGAGCAGTTCTTC. Based on the CDR3 plus reference TRBV5-1 and TRBJ2-1, the full variable domain is KAGVTQTPRYLIKTRGQQVTLSCSPISGHRSVSWYQQTPGQGLQFLFEYFSETQRNKGNFPGRFSGRQFSNSRSEMNVSTLELGDSALYLCASSFGGSEQFFGPGTRLTVL.

Notes on this clone: One junction end does not reproduce the germline sequence, and a read error may be involved. The chain combines TRBV29-1 with TRBJ2-3, with 10 bases identical to TRBD2. The CDR3 extends over 15 amino acids. CDR1 is SQVTM, CDR2 ANQGSEA, per germline. The chain's CDR3 is CSLEGDSGRADTQYF. CDR3 sequence (DNA): TGCAGCCTTGAAGGTGACAGCGGGAGGGCAGATACGCAGTATTTT.

This sequence joins TRBV28 and TRBJ2-2, with 12 bases identical to TRBD2. Germline assignment: CDR1 MDHEN and CDR2 SYDVKM. The length of the CDR3 is 14 residues. Trimming removed 7 bases from V and 9 bases from J; junction bases left unmatched: 6. CDR3 in amino acids: CASTRLAGVRELFF. In DNA, the CDR3 is TGTGCCAGCACCCGACTAGCGGGAGTCCGGGAGCTGTTTTTT. The whole variable domain, filled in from reference TRBV28 and TRBJ2-2, reads DVKVTQSSRYLVKRTGEKVFLECVQDMDHENMFWYRQDPGLGLRLIYFSYDVKMKEKGDIPEGYSVSREKKERFSLILESASTNQTSMYLCASTRLAGVRELFFGEGSRLTVL.

V is TRBV5-8 and J is TRBJ1-2; D uncertain. The germline CDR1 and CDR2 sequences are SGHTS and YDEGEE. The CDR3 runs 13 residues. Trimming took off 4 bases at V and 3 bases at J, with 10 bases between the two ends. CDR3 sequence (DNA): TGTGCCAGCAGCCCCACAAGCTACTATGGCTACACCTTC. Translating gives CASSPTSYYGYTF.

The chain joins TRBV4-3 to TRBJ1-1, with a weak D call TRBD1 (6 bases). This CDR3 has 16 amino acids. Germline lookup yields CDR1 LGHNA and CDR2 YSLEER. Trimming took 0 bases from V and 0 from J, leaving 11 bases between them. CDR3 nucleotides: TGCGCCAGCAGCCAAGATTGGACAGAGATGAACACTGAAGCTTTCTTT. It translates to CASSQDWTEMNTEAFF.

The genes are TRBV7-9 and TRBJ2-1, with D possibly TRBD2 on 6 matching bases. Deletions cut 3 bases from V and 8 bases from J, with 23 bases between. The CDR3 length is 17 residues. Germline V gene lookup returns CDR1 SEHNR and CDR2 FQNEAQ (reference sequence). The CDR3 sequence: CASSFPPRGSAGDEQFF. CDR3 nucleotides: TGTGCCAGCAGCTTTCCTCCCCGTGGTTCAGCGGGCGATGAGCAGTTCTTC.

J is TRBJ2-3 and V is TRBV19; tentatively, D is TRBD2 (6 bases). Looked up from germline, CDR1 is LNHDA and CDR2 is SQIVND (reference sequence). The CDR3 consists of 13 residues. V lost 3 bases, J lost 5 bases, and 9 bases lay in between. The CDR3 DNA follows: TGTGCCAGTAGTATGAGGGAGGAAGATACGCAGTATTTT. This codes for CASSMREEDTQYF.

The V and J genes are TRBV27 and TRBJ1-2; TRBD1 aligns across 8 bases. In germline, CDR1 is MNHEY, CDR2 SMNVEV (reference sequence). After removal of 6 bases from V and 6 bases from J, the junction contained 9 bases not matched to a gene. This CDR3 has 14 amino acids. For the CDR3, the DNA is TGTGCCAGCAGCACTACGGACAGGGTGGATGGCTACACCTTC. As protein: CASSTTDRVDGYTF.

The chain is built from TRBV12-5 and TRBJ1-2; D uncertain. This CDR3 spans 16 amino acids. Looked up from germline, CDR1 is LGHNT and CDR2 is FRNRAP. V dropped 0 bases and J dropped 6 bases, with 17 bases sitting between them. This CDR3 reads CASGLVAVGKPHGYTF. The CDR3, as DNA: TGTGCTAGTGGTTTGGTAGCGGTGGGCAAGCCCCATGGCTACACCTTC.

This chain joins TRBV4-3 and TRBJ2-5; weak D call: TRBD2 (6 bases). Trimming cost V 0 bases and J 3 bases, with 14 bases left between them. CDR1 is LGHNA and CDR2 is YSLEER in the germline V gene. There are 16 residues in the CDR3. The CDR3 spells CASSQDPPPGEETQYF. For the CDR3, the DNA is TGCGCCAGCAGCCAAGATCCCCCCCCGGGGGAAGAGACCCAGTACTTC.

This clone was seen once. V usage is TRBV5-1 and J usage is TRBJ2-1; TRBD2 agrees at 8 bases. The CDR3 is 15 amino acids. Germline V gene data show CDR1 as SGHRS and CDR2 as YFSETQ. CDR3 DNA: TGCGCGCGAAGGGGTAGCGGGACCTCCTACAATGAGCAGTTCTTC. Translating it yields CARRGSGTSYNEQFF.

The genes are TRBV15 and TRBJ2-7; 7 bases map to TRBD1. Germline CDR1 reads LNHNV; CDR2 reads YYDKDF (reference sequence). Trimming cost V 1 base and J 5 bases; bases outside gene matches: 8. The CDR3 is 15 residues long. CDR3 in DNA: TGTGCCACCAGCAGAGTAGGGGGCGCGAGCCACGAGCAGTACTTC. The encoded protein is CATSRVGGASHEQYF.